The clone carrying this T cell receptor (beta chain) was observed a handful of times. The antigen is unknown. The study treated chemo-refractory metastatic non-small-cell lung cancer patients with focal radiation plus ipilimumab CTLA-4 blockade. This CDR3 is 14 amino acids long. CDR1 SEHNR and CDR2 FQNEAQ come from the germline V gene (reference sequence). J lost 9 bases, V lost 3 bases, and 4 bases had no gene match. The data were taken from a study of radiotherapy plus CTLA-4 blockade in lung cancer. For the study at large: There were objective responses in roughly a sixth of patients, and 31% had disease control. Notes on the study in general: Radiotherapy plus ipilimumab was followed by expansion in blood of tumor-derived TCR clones. Reported findings show early blood T cell clone dynamics, with interferon-beta, best predicted response.

The protocol was immunoSEQ multiplex PCR, while the TCRdb copy is restricted to in-frame clones and leaves out a portion. This table holds roughly 97,000 clones, approximately 72% found once. Source: peripheral blood, taken from a patient treated with radiotherapy plus ipilimumab. The rearrangement joins TRBV7-9 to TRBJ1-6, with TRBD1 matching 8 bases. The source is a human donor with non-small cell lung cancer who had a partial response to radiotherapy plus ipilimumab. Some clones in this sample may be carry-over from other donors' samples. The CDR3: CASSFRQGSSPLHF. Here the CDR3 DNA reads TGTGCCAGCAGCTTCAGACAGGGGAGTTCACCCCTCCACTTT.